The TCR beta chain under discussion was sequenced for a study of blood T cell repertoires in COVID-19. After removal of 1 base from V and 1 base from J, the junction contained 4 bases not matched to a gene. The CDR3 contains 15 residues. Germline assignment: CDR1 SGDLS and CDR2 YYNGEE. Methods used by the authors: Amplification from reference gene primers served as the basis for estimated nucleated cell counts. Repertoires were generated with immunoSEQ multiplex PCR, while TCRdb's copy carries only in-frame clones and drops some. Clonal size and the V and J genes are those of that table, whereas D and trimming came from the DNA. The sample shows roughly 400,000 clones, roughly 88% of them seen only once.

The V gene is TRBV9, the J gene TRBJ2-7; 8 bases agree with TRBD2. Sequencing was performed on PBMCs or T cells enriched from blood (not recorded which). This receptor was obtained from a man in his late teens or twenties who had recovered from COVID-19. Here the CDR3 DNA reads TGTGCCAGCAGCGTATCGGGAGGGTGGTCCTACGAGCAGTACTTC. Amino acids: CASSVSGGWSYEQYF.